The rows below give T cell receptor beta chains drawn from one sample of a study of memory CD4+ T cells and cytomegalovirus serostatus. Some clones are missing from TCRdb's copy, which holds only in-frame ones; the method was immunoSEQ multiplex PCR. The profile shows 50,000 to 60,000 clones, 82% of them singletons. Sequenced material: memory CD4+ T cells from blood. Receptor source: an adult in good health and CMV-seronegative. CDR3s include the opening cysteine and the closing phenylalanine or tryptophan. The order of the fields is J gene, D gene, clone size, V gene, CDR3 protein, CDR3 DNA. A D gene is named only where the DNA matches it firmly. Expanded clones are given a class, and other clones once, few, many or no size at all.

>TRBJ1-2|-|-|TRBV7-8
CASSLASGGANYGYTF
TGTGCCAGCAGCTTAGCGTCCGGGGGCGCCAATTATGGCTACACCTTC
>TRBJ1-1|-|-|TRBV19
CASRPGTRYTEAFF
TGTGCCAGTAGGCCCGGGACAAGATACACTGAAGCTTTCTTT
>TRBJ2-1|TRBD2|-|TRBV13
CASSSYPSGGVHEQFF
TGTGCCAGCAGCTCCTACCCTAGCGGGGGTGTTCATGAGCAGTTCTTC
>TRBJ2-5|TRBD1|-|TRBV19
CASSPGGRVGTQYF
TGTGCCAGTAGTCCAGGGGGTCGGGTTGGGACCCAGTACTTC
>TRBJ1-6|-|-|TRBV19
CASSSTGSNSPLHF
TGTGCCAGTAGTTCAACTGGGAGTAATTCACCCCTCCACTTT
>TRBJ2-5|TRBD2|-|TRBV5-1
CASSPGTSEETQYF
TGCGCCAGCAGCCCTGGGACTAGCGAAGAGACCCAGTACTTC
>TRBJ2-7|TRBD2|-|TRBV7-9
CASSLASGGPYEQYF
TGTGCCAGCAGCTTAGCTAGCGGGGGCCCCTACGAGCAGTACTTC
>TRBJ2-5|-|-|TRBV10-3
CAISESAGNEETQYF
TGTGCCATCAGTGAGTCGGCCGGGAATGAAGAGACCCAGTACTTC
>TRBJ1-6|-|-|TRBV5-8
CASSVGWSSPLHF
TGTGCCAGCAGCGTTGGGTGGAGTTCACCCCTCCACTTT
>TRBJ2-1|-|-|TRBV7-2
CASSLARRTVTRNEQFF
TGTGCCAGCAGCTTAGCGCGCCGGACAGTCACTCGGAATGAGCAGTTCTTC
>TRBJ2-7|-|few|TRBV2
CASSGFFEYEQYF
TGTGCCAGCAGTGGGTTCTTTGAGTACGAGCAGTACTTC
>TRBJ1-1|-|once|TRBV5-1
CASSLTIPRNTEAFF
TGCGCCAGCAGCCTTACGATCCCGAGGAACACTGAAGCTTTCTTT
>TRBJ1-2|TRBD1|-|TRBV18
CASSPQGAQDGYTF
TGTGCCAGCTCACCTCAGGGGGCTCAGGATGGCTACACCTTC
>TRBJ2-1|-|-|TRBV15
CATSISQDNEQFF
TGTGCCACCAGCATATCCCAAGACAATGAGCAGTTCTTC
>TRBJ1-5|-|-|TRBV2
CASTREKNQPQHF
TGTGCCAGCACCAGGGAGAAAAATCAGCCCCAGCATTTT
>TRBJ1-2|TRBD1|-|TRBV5-1
CASSPGTASLNYGYTF
TGCGCCAGCAGCCCCGGGACAGCATCCCTGAACTATGGCTACACCTTC
>TRBJ2-5|-|-|TRBV5-1
CASSFFGGRETQYF
TGCGCCAGCAGCTTTTTTGGGGGTAGGGAGACCCAGTACTTC
>TRBJ1-3|TRBD1|-|TRBV7-2
CASSSRTGGFYGNTIYF
TGTGCCAGCAGCTCGAGGACAGGGGGCTTTTATGGAAACACCATATATTTT
>TRBJ1-1|-|-|TRBV5-1
CASSQDSNTEAFF
TGCGCCAGCAGCCAGGACAGTAACACTGAAGCTTTCTTT
>TRBJ1-1|-|-|TRBV5-5
CASSLVRGGITEAFF
TGTGCCAGCAGCTTGGTTCGGGGAGGAATAACGGAAGCTTTCTTT
>TRBJ1-6|TRBD1|-|TRBV5-5
CASSFNRGNSPLHF
TGTGCCAGCAGCTTTAACAGGGGAAATTCACCCCTCCACTTT
>TRBJ2-7|-|-|TRBV6-1
CASSEIGGSSYEQYF
TGTGCCAGCAGTGAGATCGGGGGCAGCTCCTACGAGCAGTACTTC
>TRBJ1-6|-|few|TRBV11-1
CASSHLDRNSPLHF
TGTGCCAGCAGTCACCTCGACAGGAATTCACCCCTCCACTTT
>TRBJ1-1|-|-|TRBV7-9
CASSFQGPRGTEAFF
TGTGCCAGCAGCTTTCAGGGACCTAGAGGCACTGAAGCTTTCTTT
>TRBJ2-5|TRBD2|-|TRBV7-2
CASSLALAGGNQETQYF
TGTGCCAGCAGCTTAGCTCTAGCGGGGGGTAACCAAGAGACCCAGTACTTC
>TRBJ1-4|-|-|TRBV27
CASSPRTARGKLFF
TGTGCCAGCAGTCCTAGGACAGCCCGCGGAAAACTGTTTTTT
>TRBJ2-7|-|-|TRBV2
CASTTGANTYEQYF
TGTGCCAGCACCACCGGGGCAAATACCTACGAGCAGTACTTC
>TRBJ1-2|-|-|TRBV7-2
CASSLGLAGSGGYTF
TGTGCCAGCAGCTTAGGTCTCGCAGGAAGTGGTGGCTACACCTTC
>TRBJ2-1|TRBD2|-|TRBV2
CASSATSGDYNEQFF
TGTGCCAGCAGTGCAACTAGCGGGGACTACAATGAGCAGTTCTTC
>TRBJ1-6|TRBD1|-|TRBV6-5
CASSYRQGQNSPLHF
TGTGCCAGCAGTTACCGACAGGGCCAGAATTCACCCCTCCACTTT
>TRBJ2-1|TRBD2|few|TRBV4-3
CASSQEGGTSGEQFF
TGCGCCAGCAGCCAAGAAGGGGGGACTAGCGGTGAGCAGTTCTTC
>TRBJ1-5|-|-|TRBV6-4
CASSRQPQHF
TGTGCCAGCTCGAGGCAGCCCCAGCATTTT
>TRBJ1-5|-|-|TRBV18
CASSLRTGGYQPQHF
TGTGCCAGCTCACTACGGACGGGAGGGTATCAGCCCCAGCATTTT
>TRBJ2-1|-|-|TRBV15
CATSRDRVDPFF
TGTGCCACCAGCAGAGATAGAGTCGACCCGTTCTTC
>TRBJ2-2|-|-|TRBV5-1
CASSLGGSRNTGELFF
TGCGCCAGCAGCTTGGGAGGGAGCAGGAACACCGGGGAGCTGTTTTTT
>TRBJ1-2|-|-|TRBV28
CASSEARSAGYTF
TGTGCCAGCAGCGAGGCCCGATCGGCTGGCTACACCTTC
>TRBJ2-2|-|once|TRBV7-2
CASSPSLTKFTGELFF
TGTGCCAGCAGCCCCTCCTTGACTAAATTCACCGGGGAGCTGTTTTTT
>TRBJ1-6|-|few|TRBV13
CASSSGTSRNSPLHF
TGTGCCAGCAGCTCAGGGACGAGTCGGAATTCACCCCTCCACTTT
>TRBJ1-2|-|-|TRBV19
CASSINLNYGYTF
TGTGCCAGTAGTATAAATTTGAACTATGGCTACACCTTC
>TRBJ2-7|-|-|TRBV16
CASSQDLDLEQYF
TGTGCCAGCAGCCAAGATCTAGATCTCGAGCAGTACTTC
>TRBJ1-3|-|-|TRBV6-5
CASSYLGAGNTIYF
TGTGCCAGCAGTTACTTGGGGGCTGGAAACACCATATATTTT
>TRBJ1-5|-|-|TRBV12-2
CASRLLRQGNQPQHF
TGTGCAAGTCGCTTACTGAGGCAGGGTAATCAGCCCCAGCATTTT
>TRBJ2-7|-|-|TRBV6-5
CASHQGYEQYF
TGTGCCAGCCATCAGGGTTACGAGCAGTACTTC
>TRBJ2-7|-|once|TRBV6-1
CASSDRDTGAYEQYF
TGTGCCAGCAGTGACCGGGACACCGGAGCCTACGAGCAGTACTTC
>TRBJ1-4|-|-|TRBV5-1
CASSLGIQSTNEKLFF
TGCGCCAGCAGCCTTGGTATACAGTCGACTAATGAAAAACTGTTTTTT
>TRBJ1-2|-|once|TRBV6-6
CASSYSTFYYGYTF
TGTGCCAGCAGTTATTCGACCTTCTACTATGGCTACACCTTC
>TRBJ1-5|-|-|TRBV6-5
CASSSRQNSNQPQHF
TGTGCCAGCAGTTCCCGACAGAATAGCAATCAGCCCCAGCATTTT
>TRBJ2-7|-|-|TRBV18
CASSPGSYEQYF
TGTGCCAGCTCACCAGGCTCCTACGAGCAGTACTTC
>TRBJ1-6|-|-|TRBV5-6
CASSRIGGLNSPLHF
TGTGCCAGCAGCCGAATCGGGGGTTTGAATTCACCCCTCCACTTT
>TRBJ2-3|TRBD2|-|TRBV6-1
CASSEATSGGAGTQYF
TGTGCCAGCAGTGAAGCCACTAGCGGGGGGGCCGGGACGCAGTATTTT
>TRBJ1-3|-|-|TRBV4-2
CASSLSLGRTSGNTIYF
TGTGCCAGCAGCCTTTCCCTCGGCCGAACCTCTGGAAACACCATATATTTT
>TRBJ1-1|-|once|TRBV19
CASSIQGKAAFF
TGTGCCAGTAGTATTCAGGGAAAGGCGGCTTTCTTT
>TRBJ2-5|-|-|TRBV12-5
CASGTGASVTQYF
TGTGCTAGTGGTACCGGGGCTAGCGTGACCCAGTACTTC
>TRBJ2-7|-|-|TRBV19
CASSLKDQGGTYEQYF
TGTGCCAGTAGTTTAAAGGATCAAGGGGGGACCTACGAGCAGTACTTC
>TRBJ1-4|-|-|TRBV28
CASSLLGNEKLFF
TGTGCCAGCAGTTTATTAGGGAATGAAAAACTGTTTTTT
>TRBJ2-1|TRBD2|-|TRBV7-3
CASSLAGGPYEQFF
TGTGCCAGCAGCTTAGCGGGGGGGCCCTATGAGCAGTTCTTC
>TRBJ1-5|TRBD1|-|TRBV28
CASTTTGNQPQHF
TGTGCCAGCACTACGACAGGGAATCAGCCCCAGCATTTT
>TRBJ2-7|-|-|TRBV4-1
CASSQGGVVGEQYF
TGCGCCAGCAGCCAAGGGGGCGTCGTGGGCGAGCAGTACTTC
>TRBJ2-1|-|few|TRBV29-1
CSAGRGTYNEQFF
TGCAGCGCAGGACGGGGGACCTACAATGAGCAGTTCTTC
>TRBJ1-6|TRBD1|few|TRBV6-1
CASRDRQGSNSPLHF
TGTGCCAGCAGAGACCGACAGGGGAGTAATTCACCCCTCCACTTT